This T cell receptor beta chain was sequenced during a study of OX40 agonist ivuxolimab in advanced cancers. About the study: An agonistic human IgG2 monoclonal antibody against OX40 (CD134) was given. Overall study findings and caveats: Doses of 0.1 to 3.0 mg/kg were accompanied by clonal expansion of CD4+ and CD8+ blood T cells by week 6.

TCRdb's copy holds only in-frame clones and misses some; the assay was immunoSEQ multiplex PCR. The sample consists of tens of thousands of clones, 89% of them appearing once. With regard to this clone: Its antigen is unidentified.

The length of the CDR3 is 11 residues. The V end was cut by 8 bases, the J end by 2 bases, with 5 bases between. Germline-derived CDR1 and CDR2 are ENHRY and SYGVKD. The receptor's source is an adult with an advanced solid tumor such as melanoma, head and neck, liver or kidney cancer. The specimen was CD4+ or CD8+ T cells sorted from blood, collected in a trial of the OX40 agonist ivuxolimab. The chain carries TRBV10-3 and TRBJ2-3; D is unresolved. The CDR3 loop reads CAIGLTDTQYF. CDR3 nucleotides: TGTGCCATCGGGCTCACAGATACGCAGTATTTT.